The entry below describes one T cell receptor (beta chain). What it binds is not known. Any patient presenting with uncontrolled infection, other autoimmune disease, pregnancy or lactation was left out. The sample is drawn from a study of T cells in Graves' hyperthyroidism and ophthalmopathy. Study-wide points: A median approximately 6.8 months before onset, the model predicted ophthalmopathy. Most clonotypes that expanded in the thyroid above 0.001 also showed up in blood.

Amplified TCR beta CDR3 regions came from RNA transcripts. Primed by the HTBI set, a first-round RT-PCR was run on the TCR CDR3. TCRdb re-analysed the multiplex PCR reads in MiXCR, keeping a single row per CDR3 protein. Among roughly 500,000 distinct CDR3 sequences, around 43% were seen once, and the ten largest hold around 47%. This clonotype originated in an adult woman with Graves' disease, either hyperthyroidism or ophthalmopathy (not recorded which). The material sequenced was peripheral blood or thyroid tissue (not recorded which).

CDR3 coding DNA: TGTGCCAGCAGTGAATACGGCCTACCCACCGGGGAGCTGTTTTTT. The encoded protein is CASSEYGLPTGELFF. V is TRBV25-1 and J is TRBJ2-2; D gene ambiguous. The CDR3 loop spans 15 amino acids. With 0 bases removed from V and 4 bases from J, the gap between germline ends came to 9 bases. Germline V gives CDR1 MGHDK, CDR2 SYGVNS.